A selection of T cell receptor beta chains follows, all from one sample in a study of blood T cell repertoires in COVID-19. The method was immunoSEQ multiplex PCR; TCRdb's version includes in-frame clones alone and lacks a portion of them. The sample contains fewer than 110,000 clones, approximately 84% of which appear only once. Sequences were obtained from peripheral blood. Receptors were obtained from a human donor in a cohort sampled during active COVID-19. CDR3s include the opening cysteine and the closing phenylalanine or tryptophan. Each record gives: V gene, clone size, D gene, J gene, CDR3 DNA, CDR3 protein. D genes are given only for firm matches. Some rows mark clone size as missing; the rest say once, few, many or name a class of expanded clone.

TRBV25-1	NA	TRBD1	TRBJ1-4	TGTGCCAGCAGTGAAGGTGGCAGGGGGCGGGAAAAACTGTTTTTT	CASSEGGRGREKLFF
TRBV5-8	NA	NA	TRBJ1-1	TGTGCCAGCATCCTGGTGGCGGGGGACACTGAAGCTTTCTTT	CASILVAGDTEAFF
TRBV10-3	NA	NA	TRBJ2-1	TGTGCCATCAGTGAGTCGGAGAGAGCTTCCTTTTCCTACAATGAGCAGTTCTTC	CAISESERASFSYNEQFF
TRBV19	NA	TRBD2	TRBJ2-5	TGTGCCAGTAGTATTAGCGGGAGTTCTGAGACCCAGTACTTC	CASSISGSSETQYF
TRBV18	NA	NA	TRBJ2-1	TGTGCCAGCTCACCACGTAGCGTAGGAGGGAATGAGCAGTTCTTC	CASSPRSVGGNEQFF
TRBV19	NA	TRBD1	TRBJ1-2	TGTGCCAGTAGTTCTCATCCGGGACAGGAGAACTATGGCTACACCTTC	CASSSHPGQENYGYTF
TRBV28	NA	TRBD1	TRBJ2-4	TGTGCCAGCAGTTCTCCCGGGACAGGAGCCAGGGCCAAAAACATTCAGTACTTC	CASSSPGTGARAKNIQYF
TRBV7-2	NA	NA	TRBJ2-3	TGTGCCAGCAGCTTGAGTAGGACTGTCGGAGATACGCAGTATTTT	CASSLSRTVGDTQYF
TRBV2	NA	TRBD2	TRBJ2-2	TGTGCGTGGGGGGGGAACACCGGGGAGCTGTTTTTT	CAWGGNTGELFF
TRBV6-2/TRBV6-3	NA	TRBD2	TRBJ2-5	TGTGCCAGCAGTTACCGGAGACTAGCGGGAGTAAAACAGACCCAGTACTTC	CASSYRRLAGVKQTQYF
TRBV19	NA	NA	TRBJ1-1	TGTGCCAGTAGTATGGACAGCCAGGGTCCTCACACTGAAGCTTTCTTT	CASSMDSQGPHTEAFF
TRBV7-2	NA	NA	TRBJ2-7	TGTGCCAGCAGCTTATTAGGGGGCGAGCAGTACTTC	CASSLLGGEQYF
TRBV19	NA	TRBD1	TRBJ1-4	TGTGCCAGTAGCCACGGTCCGGGACAGGGGGCTACGACGGCCAAACTGTTTTTT	CASSHGPGQGATTAKLFF
TRBV7-2	NA	TRBD2	TRBJ2-5	TGTGCCAGCAGCTTAGCCGCTAGCGGGGGGTACCAAGAGACCCAGTACTTC	CASSLAASGGYQETQYF
TRBV23-1	NA	TRBD1	TRBJ1-2	TGCGCCAGCAGTCCAGTACTGACAGGGCTACCGAGAGGAAACTATGGCTACACCTTC	CASSPVLTGLPRGNYGYTF
TRBV5-1	once	NA	TRBJ1-2	TGCGCCAGCAGCCCTAGACAGGACAGTATAGACTATGGCTACACCTTC	CASSPRQDSIDYGYTF
TRBV28	few	TRBD2	TRBJ2-7	TGTGCCAGCAGGACCGGGACTAGCGGTTCCTACGAGCAGTACTTC	CASRTGTSGSYEQYF
TRBV9	NA	TRBD1	TRBJ1-2	TGTGCCAGCAGCGTCGCCGACAGGGGGGATGGCTACACCTTC	CASSVADRGDGYTF
TRBV5-1	NA	TRBD1	TRBJ1-2	TGCGCCAGCAGGCAAGGGGACAGCCACTATGGCTACACCTTC	CASRQGDSHYGYTF
TRBV29-1	NA	TRBD2	TRBJ2-3	TGCAGCGTTATCGGGGTAGCGGGAAGAGGAAGCACAGATACGCAGTATTTT	CSVIGVAGRGSTDTQYF
TRBV7-2	NA	NA	TRBJ1-1	TGTGCCAGCAGCTCGCAGACAGGCGTGAACACTGAAGCTTTCTTT	CASSSQTGVNTEAFF
TRBV5-1	NA	NA	TRBJ2-1	TGCGCCAGCAGCTTGATGTCACGGGATTACAATGAGCAGTTCTTC	CASSLMSRDYNEQFF
TRBV5-1	few	NA	TRBJ2-1	TGCGCCAGCAGCTTGGTTGCGGGGGCGCGTGAGCAGTTCTTC	CASSLVAGAREQFF
TRBV29-1	NA	TRBD1	TRBJ1-3	TGCAGCGCCCTCGACAGGGATGGAAACACCATATATTTT	CSALDRDGNTIYF
TRBV12-5	NA	TRBD1	TRBJ2-5	TGTGCTAGTGGTTTGACGACAGGGTGGGAAAAGACCCAGTACTTC	CASGLTTGWEKTQYF
TRBV6-6	NA	NA	TRBJ1-6	TGTGCCAGCAGCTACGGAGAAGGCGTTGTGAGTTCACCCCTCCACTTT	CASSYGEGVVSSPLHF
TRBV12-1	few	NA	TRBJ2-7	TGTGCCAGCAGCTTTGAGGTGACAGGGGGCTACGAGCAGTACTTC	CASSFEVTGGYEQYF
TRBV18	NA	TRBD2	TRBJ2-1	TGTGCCAGCTCACCACCGGGCGCCCTAGCGGGGGGGGACAATGAGCAGTTCTTC	CASSPPGALAGGDNEQFF
TRBV10-3	NA	NA	TRBJ2-1	TGTGCCATCAGTGCGAGTAATGAGCAGTTCTTC	CAISASNEQFF
TRBV11-3	NA	NA	TRBJ2-3	TGTGCCAGCAGCTTAGACGGGAGTACGCAGTATTTT	CASSLDGSTQYF
TRBV25-1	NA	NA	TRBJ2-1	TGTGCCACCCTGGGGGGTCTTTACAATGAGCAGTTCTTC	CATLGGLYNEQFF
TRBV4-2	NA	TRBD2	TRBJ2-3	TGTGCCAGCAGCCAAGATCTCCCCGGGAGGTCCTTCACAGATACGCAGTATTTT	CASSQDLPGRSFTDTQYF
TRBV5-1	NA	NA	TRBJ1-4	TGCGCCAGCAGCCTTTCAGGACAGACAGGAGAAAAACTGTTTTTT	CASSLSGQTGEKLFF
TRBV5-1	NA	TRBD1	TRBJ1-6	TGCGCCAGCAGCCGACAGGGGGCTGATTCACCCCTCCACTTT	CASSRQGADSPLHF
TRBV29-1	few	TRBD1	TRBJ1-2	TGCAGCGTTGAAAGGGGACAGGATGGCTACACCTTC	CSVERGQDGYTF
TRBV7-9	NA	TRBD2	TRBJ2-3	TGTGCCAGCAGTGTGACTAGCGGGAGAACAGATACGCAGTATTTT	CASSVTSGRTDTQYF
TRBV2	NA	TRBD1	TRBJ2-3	TGTGCCAGCAGTGAAACGCAAAGCACAGGGGGCCCAGATACGCAGTATTTT	CASSETQSTGGPDTQYF
TRBV27	NA	TRBD1	TRBJ2-7	TGTGCCAGCAGTCCGGGAGGGACAGGGGGCTACGAGCAGTACTTC	CASSPGGTGGYEQYF
TRBV7-9	few	NA	TRBJ2-2	TGTGCCGGCGGGACCATGAGAACCGGGGAGCTGTTTTTT	CAGGTMRTGELFF
TRBV19	NA	TRBD1	TRBJ1-5	TGTGCCAGTAGTATAGGATTTATTAGGGGGCCACGGCTCGGTGGCAATCAGCCCCAGCATTTT	CASSIGFIRGPRLGGNQPQHF
TRBV28	NA	TRBD2	TRBJ2-1	TGTGCCAGCAGCCAACTAGCGGGAGTAGCCGAGCAGTTCTTC	CASSQLAGVAEQFF
TRBV11-3	NA	TRBD1	TRBJ2-3	TGTGCCAGCAGCTTGGGACAGCTCACAGATACGCAGTATTTT	CASSLGQLTDTQYF
TRBV10-3	NA	TRBD1	TRBJ2-1	TGTGCCATCAGTGACACCAGGACAGGGGGCAATGAGCAGTTCTTC	CAISDTRTGGNEQFF
TRBV5-1	NA	NA	TRBJ1-4	TGCGCCAGCAGCTTGGTCCGGGACGGAGGGCCCAATGAAAAACTGTTTTTT	CASSLVRDGGPNEKLFF
TRBV27	NA	TRBD1	TRBJ2-1	TGTGCCAGCAGAATAGACAGGGGCTGGTACAATGAGCAGTTCTTC	CASRIDRGWYNEQFF
TRBV7-2	NA	TRBD2	TRBJ2-2	TGTGCCAGCAGACTGGGACTAGCGGGTTTAGCCGGGGAGCTGTTTTTT	CASRLGLAGLAGELFF
TRBV5-1	NA	NA	TRBJ2-3	TGCGCCAGCAGCTTGGGGACAGAAGGGGGCACAGATACGCAGTATTTT	CASSLGTEGGTDTQYF
TRBV28	NA	NA	TRBJ1-6	TGTGCCAGCACGAGTAAGGGGCGCTCACCCCTCCACTTT	CASTSKGRSPLHF
TRBV28	once	TRBD2	TRBJ2-3	TGTGCCAGCAGTTTAGGGGGGAGGGGCGATACGCAGTATTTT	CASSLGGRGDTQYF
TRBV7-9	NA	TRBD2	TRBJ2-1	TGTGCCAGCAGCTTCCGGGCGGGAGTCGAGAATGAGCAGTTCTTC	CASSFRAGVENEQFF
TRBV5-1	NA	TRBD1	TRBJ2-7	TGCGCCAGCAGCCCGACAGGGGGCGACGAGCAGTACTTC	CASSPTGGDEQYF
TRBV7-3	NA	TRBD2	TRBJ2-3	TGTGCCAGCAGCTTAGCGGGAGGCACAGATACGCAGTATTTT	CASSLAGGTDTQYF
TRBV5-4	NA	NA	TRBJ2-2	TGTGCCAGCAGCTTGGGCGGAGGCGGGGAGCTGTTTTTT	CASSLGGGGELFF
TRBV6-6	NA	NA	TRBJ2-4	TGTGCCAGCAGCTGGAGTGGAGCCAAAAACATTCAGTACTTC	CASSWSGAKNIQYF
TRBV30	NA	NA	TRBJ2-7	TGTGCCTGGGATAGGGGCCCTGAGCAGTACTTC	CAWDRGPEQYF
TRBV5-1	NA	TRBD2	TRBJ2-3	TGCGCCAGCAGCTTGTTCGGCCGGGAGGGGACAGATACGCAGTATTTT	CASSLFGREGTDTQYF
TRBV6-2/TRBV6-3	NA	NA	TRBJ1-6	TGTGCCAGCAGCCCCCTCAGGGCCAATTCACCCCTCCACTTT	CASSPLRANSPLHF
TRBV11-2	NA	TRBD2	TRBJ2-7	TGTGCCAGCAGCGACCCCGGACTAGCGGGGGCCTACGAGCAGTACTTC	CASSDPGLAGAYEQYF
TRBV5-1	NA	NA	TRBJ1-4	TGCGCCAGCAGCTTGGGGGGGCAAGGTGAAAAACTGTTTTTT	CASSLGGQGEKLFF